This entry lists 17 T cell receptor beta chains sequenced from one sample in a study of blood T cell repertoires in COVID-19. Only in-frame clones appear in the TCRdb table, and some are missing; sequencing was by immunoSEQ multiplex PCR. The repertoire has approximately 45,000 clones, around 86% of them found once; the top ten carry about 2.9%. The specimen was peripheral blood. All receptors come from a woman aged 80 or older with acute or convalescent COVID-19.

The V call is TRBV19, the J call TRBJ1-5; D might be TRBD1 (5 bases). The germline CDR1 and CDR2 sequences are LNHDA and SQIVND (reference sequence). There are 15 residues in the CDR3. The V and J ends lost 5 bases and 0 bases respectively, with 11 bases between them. CDR3 protein: CASSSDSVSNQPQHF. The CDR3 nucleotides read TGTGCCAGTAGTTCAGACAGTGTTAGCAATCAGCCCCAGCATTTT.

This chain links TRBV25-1 with TRBJ2-3, with 9 bases matching TRBD2. The CDR3 has 16 amino acids. CDR1 and CDR2 from the germline V gene are MGHDK and SYGVNS. V shed 4 bases and J 4 bases; nucleotides not matched to a gene: 9. CDR3 amino acids: CASSGRAGGKADTQYF. DNA of the CDR3: TGTGCCAGCAGTGGAAGAGCGGGGGGCAAGGCAGATACGCAGTATTTT.

The chain links TRBV18 to TRBJ1-6, with D possibly being TRBD1 (6 bases). With 5 bases removed from V and 6 bases from J, the gap between germline ends came to 17 bases. The CDR3 totals 16 residues. Per the germline V gene, CDR1 is KGHSH and CDR2 is LQKENI. The DNA of the CDR3 is TGTGCCAGCTCAGCGGACAGTACCACGCTTAATTCACCCCTCCACTTT. Translated: CASSADSTTLNSPLHF.

This clone has only one observation. V is TRBV19 and J is TRBJ1-2; maybe TRBD1 (5 bases). This CDR3 comprises 14 residues. Between the trimmed V and J ends, which lost 5 bases and 4 bases, there was a span of 14 bases. Germline V gene lookup returns CDR1 LNHDA and CDR2 SQIVND (reference sequence). CDR3 bases: TGTGCCAGTAGTGAGACAGAGCTACGCTATGGCTACACCTTC. Translated: CASSETELRYGYTF.

The gene calls are TRBV3-1 (or the pseudogene TRBV3-2) and TRBJ1-2, with unresolved D. The germline gives CDR1 LGHDT, CDR2 YNNKEL (reference sequence). Between the trimmed V and J ends, which lost 0 bases and 8 bases, there was a span of 4 bases. The CDR3 has 11 residues. The CDR3 coding sequence is TGTGCCAGCAGCCAAGATATCGGCTACACCTTC. Its translation: CASSQDIGYTF.

The V and J genes are TRBV6-5 and TRBJ1-1; a possible D gene is TRBD1 (6 bases). Germline V CDR1 and CDR2: MNHEY, SVGAGI. Trimming took 6 bases from V and 4 from J, leaving 18 bases between them. This CDR3 contains 15 residues. Written as DNA, the CDR3 is TGTGCCAGCAGAGGGCAGGGGAAGTGGAGCACTGAAGCTTTCTTT. This translates into CASRGQGKWSTEAFF.

This clone was seen a single time. V gene TRBV30 combines with J gene TRBJ2-5; 11 bases fit TRBD2. CDR1 and CDR2 from the germline V gene are GTSNPN and SVGIG (reference sequence). The CDR3 sequence is 14 residues long. J gave up 4 bases and V 5 bases, and 6 bases lay outside the gene matches. CDR3 nucleotide sequence: TGTGCCTGGTCTAGCGGGGGGCTGGGAGAGACCCAGTACTTC. It encodes CAWSSGGLGETQYF. Complete variable domain (other parts from reference TRBV30 and TRBJ2-5): SQTIHQWPATLVQPVGSPLSLECTVEGTSNPNLYWYRQAAGRGLQLLFYSVGIGQISSEVPQNLSASRPQDRQFILSSKKLLLSDSGFYLCAWSSGGLGETQYFGPGTRLLVL.

The chain joins TRBV6-5 to TRBJ2-1; 8 bases map to TRBD2. V gave up 6 bases and J gave up 5 bases; unmatched junction bases: 9. The germline CDR1 and CDR2 sequences are MNHEY and SVGAGI. This CDR3 is built from 15 residues. The CDR3 DNA reads as TGTGCCAGCAGGGCTCCGACTAGCGAGAACAATGAGCAGTTCTTC. This translates into CASRAPTSENNEQFF.

The genes are TRBV6-1 and TRBJ1-2; 7 bases are a match to TRBD1. This CDR3 spans 14 amino acids. The V gene's germline CDR1 is MNHNS and CDR2 SASEGT. The V gene end was trimmed by 3 bases and the J gene end by 4 bases; junction bases not matched to a gene: 5. CDR3 loop: CASSEGEGAYGYTF. The CDR3, as DNA: TGTGCCAGCAGTGAGGGCGAGGGGGCCTATGGCTACACCTTC.

V is TRBV3-1 (or the pseudogene TRBV3-2) and J is TRBJ1-1; D is ambiguous. The CDR3 spans 12 residues. Germline loops: CDR1 LGHDT, CDR2 YNNKEL (reference sequence). V was clipped by 4 bases and J by 7 bases, with 10 bases between them. CDR3: CASSLHSGEAFF. CDR3 in DNA: TGTGCCAGCAGCCTCCATTCAGGTGAAGCTTTCTTT.

The rearrangement joins TRBV25-1 to TRBJ1-2, with unresolved D. In germline, CDR1 is MGHDK, CDR2 SYGVNS. With 4 bases removed from V and 8 bases from J, the gap between germline ends came to 14 bases. CDR3 size: 13 residues. CDR3 sequence (DNA): TGTGCCAGCAGTGGCCCCACGGGTTGGGGCTACACCTTC. Residues: CASSGPTGWGYTF.

This chain joins TRBV10-3 and TRBJ2-5; D ambiguous. Germline CDR1 is ENHRY and CDR2 is SYGVKD. The CDR3 is made up of 13 amino acids. Trimming removed 6 bases at V and 3 bases at J, with 11 bases between. The CDR3 DNA is TGTGCCATCAGGAGCCGACAAGAAGAGACCCAGTACTTC. It is translated as CAIRSRQEETQYF.

The V gene is TRBV10-3, the J gene TRBJ1-2; 8 positions match TRBD1. Germline V gene lookup returns CDR1 ENHRY and CDR2 SYGVKD. V shed 6 bases, J shed 0 bases, and the junction held 12 bases outside the gene matches. The CDR3 has 17 amino acids. The CDR3 reads CAIRTWTGTSSNYGYTF. Here the CDR3 DNA reads TGTGCCATCAGAACTTGGACAGGGACTTCCTCTAACTATGGCTACACCTTC.

The sample holds one count of this clone. This chain uses TRBV6-5 with TRBJ1-3; no firm D call. CDR3 length equals 14 residues. V gave up 6 bases and J gave up 4 bases, with 13 bases separating them. Germline V gene lookup returns CDR1 MNHEY and CDR2 SVGAGI. The CDR3 spells CASSQPSGGNTIYF. CDR3 nucleotides: TGTGCCAGCAGCCAACCTAGCGGGGGAAACACCATATATTTT.

The chain is built from TRBV6-5 and TRBJ1-2; no reliable D call. Per the germline V gene, CDR1 is MNHEY and CDR2 is SVGAGI. The ends were cut back, 0 bases at V and 0 bases at J, with 8 bases in the middle. The CDR3 length is 15 residues. The chain's CDR3 is CASSYSGEPNYGYTF. The CDR3 DNA follows: TGTGCCAGCAGTTACTCCGGGGAACCTAACTATGGCTACACCTTC.

The chain couples TRBV7-9 to TRBJ2-5, with D possibly TRBD1 on 6 matching bases. CDR1 and CDR2 (germline): SEHNR, FQNEAQ (reference sequence). Trimming pared 0 bases from V and 5 bases from J, leaving 10 bases between. The CDR3 is 14 residues long. The CDR3 reads CASSLAGARETQYF. The CDR3 DNA reads TGTGCCAGCAGCTTAGCGGGGGCGCGGGAGACCCAGTACTTC.

The chain's CDR3 is CASSVQGADTGELFF. The CDR3 nucleotides read TGTGCCAGTAGTGTTCAGGGGGCGGACACCGGGGAGCTGTTTTTT. The chain combines TRBV19 with TRBJ2-2; 8 positions match TRBD1. CDR1 and CDR2 (germline): LNHDA, SQIVND (reference sequence). This CDR3 is built from 15 residues. Trimming took 5 bases from V and 3 from J; bases not matched to a gene: 5.